The clone carrying this T cell receptor beta chain was counted only a few times. Its antigen remains unknown. CDR1 ENHRY and CDR2 SYGVKD come from the germline V gene. This CDR3 has 15 residues. Trimming removed 3 bases from V and 6 bases from J; junction bases left unmatched: 6. The data stem from a study of T cell repertoires in cytomegalovirus infection. Study as a whole: Carrying CMV and the relevant HLA type showed in public TCR beta signatures. Study outcomes and limitations: Summed public TCR beta family frequency identified CMV carriers bearing the relevant HLA. Within the response measured ex vivo, HLA-C-restricted CMV-specific TCR beta clonotypes were dominant.

TCRdb redid the calling of the reads with MiXCR, one entry per CDR3 protein. The sample lists fewer than 550,000 distinct CDR3 sequences, approximately 26% occurring once. The specimen was PBMCs. V is TRBV10-3 and J is TRBJ2-1; 9 bases align to TRBD2. The receptor comes from a human donor in good health (CMV status not recorded). Some clones in this sample may be carry-over from other donors' samples. CDR3 nucleotides: TGTGCCATCAGTGAAAACGCGGGAGGGCGCAATGAGCAGTTCTTC. Translated: CAISENAGGRNEQFF.